This section outlines one T cell receptor beta chain sequence together with its context. Its target is not known. The naive CD8 subset, CD45RO-negative cells positively selected for CCR7, excluded terminally differentiated effector memory CD45RA+ cells. These data come from a study of shared clonotypes between healthy human individuals. Across the study: Each donor had three CD4 naive, three CD4 memory, two CD8 naive and one CD8 memory plate.

After removal of 3 bases from V and 6 bases from J, the junction contained 13 bases not matched to a gene. Germline assignment: CDR1 MNHNS and CDR2 SASEGT. The CDR3 covers 16 residues. Study-wide results and limits: Naive subsets usually exceeded memory subsets in estimated richness.

Profiled with immunoSEQ multiplex PCR; TCRdb holds only in-frame clones, not every one. The table has millions of clones, over 85% seen once. The sample taken for sequencing was naive CD8+ T cells sorted from blood. The TCR comes from a man aged 18 to 30 in good health. V is TRBV6-1 and J is TRBJ1-2; 7 bases agree with TRBD1. CDR3 in DNA: TGTGCCAGCAGTGACGTGCCAGGGGGAGATAGAGATGGCTACACCTTC. Translating gives CASSDVPGGDRDGYTF.